One sample yielded the 21 T cell receptor beta chains listed below, sequenced in a study of blood T cell repertoires in COVID-19. Here immunoSEQ multiplex PCR was the method, and the copy in TCRdb shows in-frame clones only, minus some. In the table there are fewer than 300,000 clones, around 87% of which are singletons. The sample consisted of peripheral blood. The receptors were gathered from a woman aged 50 to 60 with acute or convalescent COVID-19.

The chain carries TRBV28 and TRBJ1-2; 9 bases align to TRBD1. Germline V gene data show CDR1 as MDHEN and CDR2 as SYDVKM. Trimming at V came to 5 bases and at J to 12 bases, leaving 10 bases not matched to a gene. The CDR3 is made up of 13 amino acids. CDR3 protein: CASSGGQGHRHTF. The CDR3 DNA sequence: TGTGCCAGCAGTGGTGGACAGGGGCATAGGCACACCTTC.

This chain joins TRBV27 and TRBJ2-7; 11 bases are shared with TRBD1. The trim removed 2 bases at V and 6 bases at J, leaving 3 bases unmatched. There are 14 residues in the CDR3. The germline V gene encodes CDR1 MNHEY and CDR2 SMNVEV (reference sequence). The CDR3 sequence: CASSLRDRGGEQYF. The DNA for the CDR3 is TGTGCCAGCAGTTTAAGGGACAGGGGGGGCGAGCAGTACTTC.

This chain uses TRBV11-3 with TRBJ2-7; the match to TRBD2 covers 8 bases. The germline V gene encodes CDR1 SGHNT and CDR2 YENEEA. After removal of 5 bases from V and 8 bases from J, the junction contained 8 bases not matched to a gene. This CDR3 has 13 amino acids. In DNA form, the CDR3 reads TGTGCCAGCAGCCCCGGGACTAGGACAAAGCAGTACTTC. Residues: CASSPGTRTKQYF.

This chain joins TRBV30 and TRBJ1-5, with TRBD1 matching 9 bases. The CDR3 runs 18 residues. The V segment lost 0 bases and the J segment 7 bases; nucleotides outside the gene matches: 16. The V gene's germline CDR1 is GTSNPN and CDR2 SVGIG (reference sequence). The CDR3 DNA follows: TGTGCCTGGAGTGTACTGAAGGAGGAGACAGGGGGGAGGCAGCCCCAGCATTTT. Protein product: CAWSVLKEETGGRQPQHF.

The chain combines TRBV27 with TRBJ2-2; D remains unclear. This CDR3 comprises 13 residues. V dropped 4 bases and J dropped 1 base, with 4 bases sitting between them. Germline assignment: CDR1 MNHEY and CDR2 SMNVEV (reference sequence). The CDR3 DNA reads as TGTGCCAGCAGTTCGCGGAACACCGGGGAGCTGTTTTTT. It is translated as CASSSRNTGELFF.

The chain is built from TRBV10-1 and TRBJ2-1; TRBD2 matches 9 bases. The CDR3 consists of 17 residues. V lost 6 bases and J lost 1; bases outside the gene matches: 10. CDR1 and CDR2 from the germline V gene are WNHNN and SYGVQD (reference sequence). CDR3 sequence reads: CASSQVAGGRSYNEQFF. Here the CDR3 DNA reads TGCGCCAGCAGCCAAGTGGCGGGAGGGCGGTCCTACAATGAGCAGTTCTTC.

The count of this clone is one. The chain carries TRBV6-6 and TRBJ1-5; TRBD1 aligns across 9 bases. The length of the CDR3 is 15 residues. Germline V gives CDR1 MNHNY, CDR2 SVGAGI (reference sequence). V lost 5 bases and J lost 1; bases outside the gene matches: 3. The CDR3 spells CASSTGQGSNQPQHF. The DNA for the CDR3 is TGTGCCAGCAGTACGGGACAGGGAAGCAATCAGCCCCAGCATTTT.

The rearrangement uses TRBV28 and TRBJ2-7, with TRBD1 identical over 8 bases. This CDR3 has 14 amino acids. V gave up 7 bases and J gave up 5 bases; unmatched junction bases: 10. Germline V CDR1 and CDR2: MDHEN, SYDVKM. As DNA, the CDR3 is TGTGCCAGCATGACCCCAGGGGGCAGCCACGAGCAGTACTTC. This sequence encodes CASMTPGGSHEQYF.

The rearrangement joins TRBV7-2 to TRBJ2-1, with TRBD2 identical over 7 bases. The CDR3 spans 15 residues. V shed 5 bases and J 4 bases; nucleotides not matched to a gene: 8. CDR1 and CDR2 from the germline V gene are SGHTA and FQGNSA. The DNA of the CDR3 is TGTGCCAGCAGCCCTGGACTAGTGGGTTACAATGAGCAGTTCTTC. Translating gives CASSPGLVGYNEQFF.

The chain links TRBV28 to TRBJ1-5; D gene uncertain. The V gene's germline CDR1 is MDHEN and CDR2 SYDVKM. Trimming pared 6 bases from V and 8 bases from J, leaving 14 bases between. CDR3 length: 13 residues. The CDR3, as DNA: TGTGCCAGCAGACCAGGCAACTTAGAGCCCCAGCATTTT. The encoded protein is CASRPGNLEPQHF.

This clone was counted once. The chain carries TRBV3-1 (or the pseudogene TRBV3-2) and TRBJ2-1; 10 bases agree with TRBD2. In germline, CDR1 is LGHDT, CDR2 YNNKEL (reference sequence). Trimming took 1 base from V and 3 from J; bases not matched to a gene: 6. This CDR3 has 17 amino acids. CDR3 amino acids: CASSQGILAGVYNEQFF. Written as DNA, the CDR3 is TGTGCCAGCAGCCAAGGAATTCTAGCGGGGGTCTACAATGAGCAGTTCTTC.

The chain combines TRBV13 with TRBJ2-3, with D possibly TRBD1 on 6 matching bases. V shed 1 base and J shed 0 bases, with 11 bases lying between them. The germline CDR1 and CDR2 sequences are PRHDT and FYEKMQ (reference sequence). The CDR3 covers 16 residues. This CDR3 is CASSLDRASSTDTQYF. In DNA form, the CDR3 reads TGTGCCAGCAGCTTAGACAGGGCATCTAGCACAGATACGCAGTATTTT.

This clone turned up a few times. Germline is not matched at one junction end, which may reflect a read error. The chain carries TRBV10-3 and TRBJ1-2; D is undetermined. This CDR3 spans 12 amino acids. Germline V gene sequence: CDR1 ENHRY, CDR2 SYGVKD. CDR3 sequence (DNA): TGTGCCATCAGTGAGTCCCAGGCGGAAGCGGTATTC. The encoded protein is CAISESQAEAVF.

The chain carries TRBV19 and TRBJ2-3; 9 bases agree with TRBD2. The CDR3 runs to 15 residues. V lost 5 bases and J lost 7; bases outside the gene matches: 10. Germline CDR1 and CDR2: LNHDA and SQIVND (reference sequence). CDR3 amino acids: CASSWGGTSIYTQYF. As DNA, the CDR3 is TGTGCCAGTAGTTGGGGGGGGACTAGCATATATACGCAGTATTTT.

V gene TRBV10-3 combines with J gene TRBJ1-2; 9 bases agree with TRBD1. The CDR3 length is 14 residues. Germline CDR1 ENHRY, CDR2 SYGVKD. Trimming cost V 6 bases and J 4 bases; bases outside gene matches: 6. The CDR3 nucleotides are TGTGCCATCAGGGGACAGGGCGACCCCTATGGCTACACCTTC. Translating it yields CAIRGQGDPYGYTF.

This clone has a handful of counts. The chain has TRBV5-5 and TRBJ2-7; no firm D call. Germline V gene sequence: CDR1 SGHKS, CDR2 YYEKEE (reference sequence). The V and J ends lost 4 bases and 3 bases respectively, with 8 bases between them. The CDR3 contains 12 residues. This chain's CDR3 is CASSPTVYEQYF. The CDR3 DNA is TGTGCCAGCAGCCCGACTGTCTACGAGCAGTACTTC.

This clone appeared a few times. CDR3 region: CASNRVGNQPQHF. The CDR3 bases are TGTGCCAGCAACAGGGTTGGCAATCAGCCCCAGCATTTT. V and J are TRBV12-3 or TRBV12-4 and TRBJ1-5; TRBD1 might be the D (6 bases). V was cut by 7 bases and J by 2 bases, with 9 bases left in between. CDR3 size: 13 residues.

The chain recombines TRBV24-1 with TRBJ2-3; weak D call: TRBD1 (5 bases). The length of the CDR3 is 17 residues. Germline V CDR1 and CDR2: KGHDR, SFDVKD. Trimming left V 1 base short and J 1 base short, with 14 bases between. CDR3 in DNA: TGTGCCACCAGTGATTTAAAGGGCAAAGGGGGCACAGATACGCAGTATTTT. Its translation: CATSDLKGKGGTDTQYF.

This clone occurred once. The chain links TRBV28 to TRBJ1-1; 10 bases line up with TRBD1. The CDR3 totals 15 residues. Germline V gene lookup returns CDR1 MDHEN and CDR2 SYDVKM. Germline trimming cut 5 bases from V and 5 bases from J; bases unmatched to any gene: 8. The CDR3: CASSGWDRGGTEAFF. The CDR3 DNA is TGTGCCAGCAGTGGGTGGGACAGGGGAGGAACTGAAGCTTTCTTT.

The chain combines TRBV7-9 with TRBJ1-1; no clear D. CDR3 length: 11 amino acids. Germline V CDR1 and CDR2: SEHNR, FQNEAQ (reference sequence). V shed 5 bases and J shed 3 bases, with 4 bases lying between them. CDR3 residues: CASSRDTEAFF. CDR3 DNA: TGTGCCAGCAGCCGTGACACTGAAGCTTTCTTT.

The chain has TRBV2 and TRBJ1-6; weak D call: TRBD1 (6 bases). Germline V CDR1 and CDR2: SNHLY, FYNNEI. V shed 3 bases and J shed 7 bases, with 13 bases lying between them. The CDR3 has 15 residues. CDR3 residues: CASSEKGGGNSPLHF. Written as DNA, the CDR3 is TGTGCCAGCAGTGAGAAAGGGGGTGGAAATTCACCCCTCCACTTT. Together with reference TRBV2 and TRBJ1-6, the CDR3 gives the full variable domain: EPEVTQTPSHQVTQMGQEVILRCVPISNHLYFYWYRQILGQKVEFLVSFYNNEISEKSEIFDDQFSVERPDGSNFTLKIRSTKLEDSAMYFCASSEKGGGNSPLHFGNGTRLTVT.